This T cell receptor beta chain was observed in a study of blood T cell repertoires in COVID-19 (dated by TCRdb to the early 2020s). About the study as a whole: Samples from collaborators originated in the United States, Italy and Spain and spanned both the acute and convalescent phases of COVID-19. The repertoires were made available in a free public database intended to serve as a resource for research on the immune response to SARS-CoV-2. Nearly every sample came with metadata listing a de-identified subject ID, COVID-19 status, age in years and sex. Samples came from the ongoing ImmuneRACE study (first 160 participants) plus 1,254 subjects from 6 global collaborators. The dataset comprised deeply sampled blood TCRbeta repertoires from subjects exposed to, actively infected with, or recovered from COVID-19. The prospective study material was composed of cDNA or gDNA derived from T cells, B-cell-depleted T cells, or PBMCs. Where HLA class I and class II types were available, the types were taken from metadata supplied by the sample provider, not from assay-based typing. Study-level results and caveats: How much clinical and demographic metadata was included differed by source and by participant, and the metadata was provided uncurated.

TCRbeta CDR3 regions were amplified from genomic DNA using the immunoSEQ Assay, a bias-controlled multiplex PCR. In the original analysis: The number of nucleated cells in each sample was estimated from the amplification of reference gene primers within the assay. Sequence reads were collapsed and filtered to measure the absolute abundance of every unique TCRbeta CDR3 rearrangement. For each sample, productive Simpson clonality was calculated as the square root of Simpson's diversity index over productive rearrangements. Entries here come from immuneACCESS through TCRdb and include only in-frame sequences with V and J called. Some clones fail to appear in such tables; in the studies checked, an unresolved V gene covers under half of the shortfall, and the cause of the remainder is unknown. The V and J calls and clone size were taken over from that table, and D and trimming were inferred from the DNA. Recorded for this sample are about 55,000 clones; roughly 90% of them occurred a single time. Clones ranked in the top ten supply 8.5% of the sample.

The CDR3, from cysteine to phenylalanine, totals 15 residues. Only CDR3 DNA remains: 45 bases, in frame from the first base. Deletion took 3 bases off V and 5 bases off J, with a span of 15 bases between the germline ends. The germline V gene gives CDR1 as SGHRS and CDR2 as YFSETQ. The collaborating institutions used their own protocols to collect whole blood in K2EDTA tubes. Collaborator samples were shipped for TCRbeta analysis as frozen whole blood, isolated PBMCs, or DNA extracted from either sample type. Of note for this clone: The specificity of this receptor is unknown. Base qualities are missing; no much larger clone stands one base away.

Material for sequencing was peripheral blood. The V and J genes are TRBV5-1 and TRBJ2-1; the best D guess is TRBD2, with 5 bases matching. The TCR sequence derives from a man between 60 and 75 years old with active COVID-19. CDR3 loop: CASSSRWTPNNEQFF. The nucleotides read TGCGCCAGCAGCTCCCGGTGGACTCCCAACAATGAGCAGTTCTTC. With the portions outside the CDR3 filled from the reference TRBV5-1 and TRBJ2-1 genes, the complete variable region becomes KAGVTQTPRYLIKTRGQQVTLSCSPISGHRSVSWYQQTPGQGLQFLFEYFSETQRNKGNFPGRFSGRQFSNSRSEMNVSTLELGDSALYLCASSSRWTPNNEQFFGPGTRLTVL.